The 24 T cell receptor beta chains presented below share a single source sample, sequenced in a study of cytomegalovirus exposure and HLA in healthy donors. The table came from immunoSEQ multiplex PCR; TCRdb's copy has only in-frame clones and leaves some out. The sample holds some 60,000 clones, roughly 96% seen once. Specimen: PBMCs. These receptors all come from a man between 18 and 29 years old in good health and CMV-seronegative.

The chain couples TRBV7-2 to TRBJ2-5; a possible D gene is TRBD2 (6 bases). CDR3 size: 14 residues. Trimming cost V 5 bases and J 3 bases, with 13 bases left between them. The germline CDR1 and CDR2 sequences are SGHTA and FQGNSA. The CDR3 is CASSPRAGKETQYF. The CDR3 coding sequence is TGTGCCAGCAGCCCAAGGGCGGGAAAAGAGACCCAGTACTTC.

This rearrangement joins TRBV11-2 to TRBJ2-1; weak D call: TRBD1 (7 bases). The CDR3 length is 16 residues. CDR1 is SGHAT and CDR2 is FQNNGV in the germline V gene. V lost 1 base and J lost 7, with 17 bases in between. CDR3 nucleotides: TGTGCCAGCAGCTTAGGCGCCAGGGGGGTTCGGAATGAGCAGTTCTTC. Amino acid sequence: CASSLGARGVRNEQFF.

The V call is TRBV28, the J call TRBJ2-7; weak D call: TRBD2 (5 bases). The CDR3 sequence is 12 residues long. With 6 bases removed from V and 7 bases from J, the gap between germline ends came to 13 bases. The germline V gene encodes CDR1 MDHEN and CDR2 SYDVKM. The CDR3 bases are TGTGCCAGCAGGGAAGACGGGGATGAGCAGTACTTC. Translated, it gives CASREDGDEQYF.

This rearrangement joins TRBV6-1 to TRBJ2-1, with 12 bases matching TRBD2. After removal of 0 bases from V and 9 bases from J, the junction contained 6 bases not matched to a gene. The CDR3 is 16 residues long. CDR1 and CDR2 from the germline V gene are MNHNS and SASEGT. CDR3 residues: CASSEAVLAGGVEQFF. CDR3 coding DNA: TGTGCCAGCAGTGAAGCTGTCCTAGCGGGAGGGGTTGAGCAGTTCTTC.

The genes are TRBV19 and TRBJ2-2, with TRBD2 as a possible D gene (6 bases). CDR3 size: 15 residues. V was shortened by 3 bases and J by 6 bases, with 14 bases between the two germline ends. The V gene's germline CDR1 is LNHDA and CDR2 SQIVND (reference sequence). The DNA of the CDR3 is TGTGCCAGTAGTATCCCCACGTGGGAGGCCGGGGAGCTGTTTTTT. This codes for CASSIPTWEAGELFF.

The chain is built from TRBV4-2 and TRBJ2-7, with D possibly TRBD1 on 6 matching bases. In germline, CDR1 is LGHNA, CDR2 YNFKEQ. Deletions cut 3 bases from V and 6 bases from J, with 9 bases between. The CDR3 is 12 amino acids. In DNA, the CDR3 is TGTGCCAGCAGCCAGGGGGCCTTCGAGCAGTACTTC. Protein sequence: CASSQGAFEQYF.

This chain connects TRBV10-2 to TRBJ2-6, with D possibly being TRBD2 (5 bases). This CDR3 contains 17 residues. The germline CDR1 and CDR2 sequences are WSHSY and SAAADI. V gave up 6 bases and J gave up 0 bases, with 15 bases separating them. The CDR3, as DNA: TGCGCCAGCAGCTCGGCAGAGGGAACCTCTGGGGCCAACGTCCTGACTTTC. Protein sequence: CASSSAEGTSGANVLTF.

V is TRBV6-1 and J is TRBJ2-3; tentative D call: TRBD1 (5 bases). V was cut by 3 bases and J by 2 bases, with 12 bases left in between. This CDR3 spans 15 amino acids. Germline CDR1 reads MNHNS; CDR2 reads SASEGT. The CDR3 loop is CASSDSKGHTDTQYF. CDR3 coding DNA: TGTGCCAGCAGTGATAGTAAGGGGCACACAGATACGCAGTATTTT.

The chain has TRBV7-9 and TRBJ2-1; 8 bases are a match to TRBD2. CDR1 is SEHNR and CDR2 is FQNEAQ in the germline V gene (reference sequence). This CDR3 is built from 13 residues. The trim removed 6 bases at V and 7 bases at J, leaving 5 bases unmatched. The CDR3 is CASRPGLVNEQFF. In DNA form, the CDR3 reads TGTGCCAGCAGGCCGGGACTAGTTAATGAGCAGTTCTTC.

For this clone: Other DNA sequences within the sample encode an identical CDR3. J is TRBJ2-7 and V is TRBV27; TRBD1 might be the D (6 bases). V dropped 5 bases and J dropped 1 base, with 9 bases sitting between them. Looked up from germline, CDR1 is MNHEY and CDR2 is SMNVEV (reference sequence). The length of the CDR3 is 13 residues. CDR3 sequence (DNA): TGTGCCAGCAGTCTCGGACAGTCCTACGAGCAGTACTTC. Its protein is CASSLGQSYEQYF.

This clone occurred a few times. The chain employs TRBV19 and TRBJ2-7; 9 bases are shared with TRBD1. The germline V gene has CDR1 LNHDA and CDR2 SQIVND (reference sequence). V dropped 5 bases and J dropped 6; count of bases not matched to a gene: 8. The CDR3 runs 14 residues. The CDR3 here is CASSPHGTGTEQYF. The CDR3 DNA sequence: TGTGCCAGTAGTCCCCACGGGACAGGGACCGAGCAGTACTTC. The whole variable domain, remainder taken from reference TRBV19 and TRBJ2-7, is DGGITQSPKYLFRKEGQNVTLSCEQNLNHDAMYWYRQDPGQGLRLIYYSQIVNDFQKGDIAEGYSVSREKKESFPLTVTSAQKNPTAFYLCASSPHGTGTEQYFGPGTRLTVT.

The V gene is TRBV28, the J gene TRBJ2-7, with TRBD1 identical over 9 bases. Germline V gene data show CDR1 as MDHEN and CDR2 as SYDVKM. The CDR3 loop spans 15 amino acids. The V gene end was trimmed by 3 bases and the J gene end by 6 bases; junction bases not matched to a gene: 9. CDR3 bases: TGTGCCAGCAGTTTGTCCGGGACAGGGTATTCCGAGCAGTACTTC. Its translation is CASSLSGTGYSEQYF.

The chain carries TRBV18 and TRBJ2-2; 9 bases are a match to TRBD2. The CDR3 covers 17 residues. CDR1 is KGHSH, CDR2 LQKENI, per germline. Trimming cost V 2 bases and J 6 bases; bases outside gene matches: 10. The DNA of the CDR3 is TGTGCCAGCTCACCAGCTAGCGGGGTGTCGGGCTCCGGGGAGCTGTTTTTT. Translation gives CASSPASGVSGSGELFF.

V is TRBV30 and J is TRBJ2-5; a possible D gene is TRBD2 (5 bases). The germline gives CDR1 GTSNPN, CDR2 SVGIG (reference sequence). This CDR3 comprises 13 residues. V lost 4 bases to trimming and J lost 6 bases, with 15 bases between them. The chain's CDR3 is CAWNGTPGKTQYF. CDR3 nucleotide sequence: TGTGCCTGGAACGGCACGCCGGGAAAGACCCAGTACTTC. The complete variable domain, with remaining parts taken from reference TRBV30 and TRBJ2-5, reads SQTIHQWPATLVQPVGSPLSLECTVEGTSNPNLYWYRQAAGRGLQLLFYSVGIGQISSEVPQNLSASRPQDRQFILSSKKLLLSDSGFYLCAWNGTPGKTQYFGPGTRLLVL.

The chain combines TRBV28 with TRBJ2-5; TRBD1 is a possible D gene (5 bases). V gave up 2 bases and J gave up 3 bases, with 13 bases separating them. Germline values: CDR1 MDHEN, CDR2 SYDVKM. The CDR3 has 15 residues. The chain's CDR3 is CASSLGGRAKETQYF. CDR3 nucleotide sequence: TGTGCCAGCAGTTTAGGTGGCAGGGCGAAAGAGACCCAGTACTTC. The variable domain in full, with the rest retrieved from reference TRBV28 and TRBJ2-5, is DVKVTQSSRYLVKRTGEKVFLECVQDMDHENMFWYRQDPGLGLRLIYFSYDVKMKEKGDIPEGYSVSREKKERFSLILESASTNQTSMYLCASSLGGRAKETQYFGPGTRLLVL.

The gene calls are TRBV27 and TRBJ2-1; D perhaps matches TRBD2 (6 bases). The germline gives CDR1 MNHEY, CDR2 SMNVEV (reference sequence). Trimming cost V 2 bases and J 0 bases, with 8 bases left between them. CDR3 length: 15 residues. This CDR3 is CASSLGAGSYNEQFF. CDR3 bases: TGTGCCAGCAGTTTAGGAGCGGGCTCCTACAATGAGCAGTTCTTC.

The rearrangement joins TRBV28 to TRBJ1-4, with D unresolved. Germline V gene sequence: CDR1 MDHEN, CDR2 SYDVKM. The CDR3 consists of 13 residues. Trimming took 8 bases from V and 4 from J, leaving 11 bases between them. CDR3: CASSRELNEKLFF. The CDR3, as DNA: TGTGCCAGCTCCCGTGAGCTTAATGAAAAACTGTTTTTT.

The chain has TRBV7-2 and TRBJ2-7; 7 positions match TRBD1. The germline V gene encodes CDR1 SGHTA and CDR2 FQGNSA. This CDR3 is 15 amino acids long. The junction had 10 bases not matched to a gene; V was cut back by 1 base and J by 7 bases. The CDR3: CASSLVKGGAGEQYF. The CDR3 DNA is TGTGCCAGCAGCTTAGTTAAAGGGGGCGCGGGTGAGCAGTACTTC. The whole variable domain, filled in from reference TRBV7-2 and TRBJ2-7, reads GAGVSQSPSNKVTEKGKDVELRCDPISGHTALYWYRQSLGQGLEFLIYFQGNSAPDKSGLPSDRFSAERTGGSVSTLTIQRTQQEDSAVYLCASSLVKGGAGEQYFGPGTRLTVT.

The count of this clone is one. This rearrangement joins TRBV27 to TRBJ2-5; D might be TRBD2 (5 bases). This CDR3 is built from 14 residues. V lost 1 base and J 3 bases, leaving 9 bases between the germline ends. Looked up from germline, CDR1 is MNHEY and CDR2 is SMNVEV (reference sequence). The CDR3 DNA follows: TGTGCCAGCAGTTTATTCGAGGGAAAAGAGACCCAGTACTTC. This codes for CASSLFEGKETQYF.

The DNA for the CDR3 is TGTGCCACCCTGGGAGGGGATGGTATCGGGTTAGAAAAACTGTTTTTT. This gives the protein CATLGGDGIGLEKLFF. This chain links TRBV28 with TRBJ1-4, with D possibly TRBD1 on 5 matching bases. From germline, CDR1 is MDHEN and CDR2 SYDVKM. Trimming took off 10 bases at V and 8 bases at J, with 26 bases between the two ends. The CDR3 is 16 amino acids.

The V call is TRBV7-9, the J call TRBJ1-1; D uncertain. This CDR3 spans 15 amino acids. Germline CDR1 reads SEHNR; CDR2 reads FQNEAQ (reference sequence). V was clipped by 5 bases and J by 5 bases, with 18 bases between them. CDR3 region: CASSEGRGVFTEAFF. Written as DNA, the CDR3 is TGTGCCAGCAGCGAGGGTCGAGGAGTGTTTACTGAAGCTTTCTTT. The variable domain in full, completed from reference TRBV7-9 and TRBJ1-1, reads DTGVSQNPRHKITKRGQNVTFRCDPISEHNRLYWYRQTLGQGPEFLTYFQNEAQLEKSRLLSDRFSAERPKGSFSTLEIQRTEQGDSAMYLCASSEGRGVFTEAFFGQGTRLTVV.

The chain uses TRBV19 and TRBJ2-7; 10 nucleotides match TRBD2. V lost 1 base to trimming and J lost 2 bases; unmatched junction nucleotides: 14. CDR3 size: 19 residues. CDR1 LNHDA and CDR2 SQIVND come from the germline V gene (reference sequence). For the CDR3, the DNA is TGTGCCAGTAGTATAGTGGGGCCACTAGCGGGGACGAAAACCTACGAGCAGTACTTC. Translating it yields CASSIVGPLAGTKTYEQYF. The entire variable domain, with the rest obtained from reference TRBV19 and TRBJ2-7, is as follows: DGGITQSPKYLFRKEGQNVTLSCEQNLNHDAMYWYRQDPGQGLRLIYYSQIVNDFQKGDIAEGYSVSREKKESFPLTVTSAQKNPTAFYLCASSIVGPLAGTKTYEQYFGPGTRLTVT.

The chain is built from TRBV29-1 and TRBJ1-1; TRBD1 matches at 10 bases. CDR1 SQVTM and CDR2 ANQGSEA come from the germline V gene. The trim removed 3 bases at V and 1 base at J, leaving 5 bases unmatched. The CDR3 runs to 15 residues. The CDR3: CSVEGGQGRNTEAFF. The CDR3 bases are TGCAGCGTTGAGGGGGGACAGGGGCGGAACACTGAAGCTTTCTTT.

V is TRBV5-5 and J is TRBJ2-7, with TRBD1 as a possible D gene (6 bases). This CDR3 is built from 11 residues. Germline CDR1 SGHKS, CDR2 YYEKEE (reference sequence). For the CDR3, the DNA is TGTGCCAGCAGCTTGGACAGGACAGCCGGGGTC. Its protein product is CASSLDRTAGV.